These 13 T cell receptor beta chains originate from one sample sequenced in a study of T-cell memory formation after mild COVID-19. TCRdb re-called the 5' RACE reads with MiXCR, one entry per CDR3 protein. Of under 600,000 distinct CDR3 sequences detected, about a fifth appear once; the ten largest clones hold about 8.4%. Sequencing input: PBMCs or a T cell subset sorted from them (not recorded which). Receptor source: an adult woman who had mild COVID-19 (a few samples of this study predate the infection). Cell type and time point are not known.

This chain links TRBV7-9 with TRBJ2-7; 9 nucleotides match TRBD1. This CDR3 is 15 amino acids long. Germline CDR1 and CDR2: SEHNR and FQNEAQ (reference sequence). V shed 0 bases and J 7 bases; nucleotides not matched to a gene: 7. The CDR3 DNA reads TGTGCCAGCAGCTTAGCCGGACAGGGGCAGGAGGAGCAGTACTTC. Translated: CASSLAGQGQEEQYF.

This clonotype was found a few times. This sequence joins TRBV6-4 and TRBJ1-2; D is possibly TRBD1 (6 bases). CDR1 MRHNA and CDR2 SNTAGT come from the germline V gene. With 0 bases removed from V and 8 bases from J, the gap between germline ends came to 10 bases. This CDR3 contains 13 residues. Here the CDR3 DNA reads TGTGCCAGCAGTGACTCAACAGGGCGAGGCTACACCTTC. It encodes CASSDSTGRGYTF.

The rearrangement uses TRBV6-1 and TRBJ2-7, with TRBD1 identical over 8 bases. The CDR3 length is 17 residues. Germline V gene data show CDR1 as MNHNS and CDR2 as SASEGT. V gave up 7 bases and J gave up 0 bases; unmatched junction bases: 14. CDR3 in amino acids: CASTKERTGKSSYEQYF. DNA for the CDR3: TGTGCCAGCACCAAAGAGCGGACAGGGAAGAGCTCCTACGAGCAGTACTTC.

The V call is TRBV12-3 or TRBV12-4, the J call TRBJ1-1; D is unresolved. Trimming took off 3 bases at V and 0 bases at J, with 8 bases between the two ends. The CDR3 has 14 residues. The DNA for the CDR3 is TGTGCCAGCAGTTTCGGGTCGGTGAACACTGAAGCTTTCTTT. Amino acids: CASSFGSVNTEAFF.

This chain connects TRBV12-3 or TRBV12-4 to TRBJ2-1; a weak D match, TRBD2 (7 bases). Deletions cut 6 bases from V and 7 bases from J, with 19 bases between. There are 15 residues in the CDR3. This chain's CDR3 is CASSPSGGAPNEQFF. DNA for the CDR3: TGTGCCAGCAGCCCTAGTGGGGGGGCCCCGAATGAGCAGTTCTTC.

In this sample, this clonotype turned up once. This chain uses TRBV20-1 with TRBJ2-7; 7 bases are shared with TRBD1. The V gene's germline CDR1 is DFQATT and CDR2 SNEGSKA (reference sequence). The CDR3 has 14 amino acids. The J segment lost 0 bases and the V segment lost 6 bases, leaving 8 bases of the junction unmatched. The CDR3 DNA reads as TGCAGTGCAAACAGGGGTGGCGGCTCCTACGAGCAGTACTTC. It translates to CSANRGGGSYEQYF.

The V gene is TRBV24-1, the J gene TRBJ2-1, with 8 bases aligning to TRBD2. Germline-derived CDR1 and CDR2 are KGHDR and SFDVKD. The V gene end was trimmed by 6 bases and the J gene end by 9 bases; junction bases not matched to a gene: 12. The CDR3 runs to 15 residues. The CDR3 sequence is CATSPGGSGNLEQFF. Written as DNA, the CDR3 is TGTGCCACCAGTCCCGGGGGTAGCGGGAACCTTGAGCAGTTCTTC.

The rearrangement joins TRBV25-1 to TRBJ1-6; perhaps TRBD1 as D (5 bases). Germline assignment: CDR1 MGHDK and CDR2 SYGVNS. The CDR3 runs 16 residues. The V end lost 4 bases, the J end lost 5 bases, and 15 bases lay between the germline ends. CDR3 bases: TGTGCCAGCAGTGCCGAACCCGGGGCTAATAATTCACCCCTCCACTTT. Protein product: CASSAEPGANNSPLHF.

The chain carries TRBV18 and TRBJ1-2; no clear D gene. Germline lookup yields CDR1 KGHSH and CDR2 LQKENI. V was pared by 6 bases and J by 2 bases, with 13 bases between. The CDR3 loop spans 14 amino acids. Here the CDR3 DNA reads TGTGCCAGCTCGCCCCCCGGGCCGAACTATGGCTACACCTTC. Protein sequence: CASSPPGPNYGYTF.

The V gene is TRBV6-1, the J gene TRBJ2-7; no clear D. The germline CDR1 and CDR2 sequences are MNHNS and SASEGT. V gave up 10 bases and J gave up 2 bases, with 15 bases separating them. The CDR3 sequence is 13 residues long. The CDR3 protein is CATSTTYAYEQYF. CDR3 nucleotides: TGTGCCACCTCCACCACATACGCCTACGAGCAGTACTTC.

This clonotype was seen a few times. This rearrangement joins TRBV9 to TRBJ2-1; 8 bases line up with TRBD2. CDR3 size: 16 residues. V lost 4 bases to trimming and J lost 4 bases; unmatched junction nucleotides: 10. From germline, CDR1 is SGDLS and CDR2 YYNGEE. CDR3 residues: CASSPAGTRLYNEQFF. The CDR3 region has the DNA TGTGCCAGCAGCCCGGCCGGGACTAGGCTGTACAATGAGCAGTTCTTC. The full variable domain, rest sourced from reference TRBV9 and TRBJ2-1, is DSGVTQTPKHLITATGQRVTLRCSPRSGDLSVYWYQQSLDQGLQFLIQYYNGEERAKGNILERFSAQQFPDLHSELNLSSLELGDSALYFCASSPAGTRLYNEQFFGPGTRLTVL.

The chain carries TRBV19 and TRBJ1-5, with D perhaps matching TRBD1 (6 bases). This CDR3 comprises 13 residues. V lost 9 bases and J lost 4, with 13 bases in between. The germline V gene has CDR1 LNHDA and CDR2 SQIVND (reference sequence). The CDR3 sequence: CASTDRQNQPQHF. As DNA, the CDR3 is TGTGCCAGCACCGACAGGCAAAATCAGCCCCAGCATTTT.

This clonotype turned up a few times. The rearrangement uses TRBV12-3 or TRBV12-4 and TRBJ2-7; 8 bases line up with TRBD1. The CDR3 spans 15 residues. V lost 2 bases, J lost 2 bases, and 5 bases stayed unmatched. The CDR3 bases are TGTGCCAGCAGTTTAAGGACAGGGCCGGCCTACGAGCAGTACTTC. It yields the protein CASSLRTGPAYEQYF.